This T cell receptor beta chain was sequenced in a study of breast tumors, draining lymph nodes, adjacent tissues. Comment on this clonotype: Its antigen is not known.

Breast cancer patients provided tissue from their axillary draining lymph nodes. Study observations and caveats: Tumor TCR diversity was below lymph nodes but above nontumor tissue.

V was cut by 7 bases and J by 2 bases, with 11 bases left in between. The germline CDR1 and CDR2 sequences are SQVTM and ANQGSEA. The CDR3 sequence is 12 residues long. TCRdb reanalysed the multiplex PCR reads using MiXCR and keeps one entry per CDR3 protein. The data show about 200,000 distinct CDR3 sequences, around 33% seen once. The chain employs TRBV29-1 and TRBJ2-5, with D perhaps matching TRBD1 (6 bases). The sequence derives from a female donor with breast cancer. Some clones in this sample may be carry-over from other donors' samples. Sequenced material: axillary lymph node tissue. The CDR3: CSGRQAQETQYF. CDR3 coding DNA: TGCAGCGGAAGACAGGCGCAAGAGACCCAGTACTTC.